The 25 T cell receptor beta chains below come from one sample, sequenced in a study of blood T cell repertoires in COVID-19. Some clones are missing from TCRdb's copy, which holds only in-frame ones; the method was immunoSEQ multiplex PCR. The sample includes around 54,000 clones, about four fifths seen only once; the top ten take over 4%. Specimen: peripheral blood. These receptors were obtained from a woman aged 55-75 years with acute or convalescent COVID-19.

Only a few counts were recorded for this clone. The V and J genes are TRBV3-1 (or the pseudogene TRBV3-2) and TRBJ1-5, with TRBD1 identical over 7 bases. With V trimmed by 5 bases and J by 2 bases, 9 bases remained unmatched. The CDR3 contains 16 residues. Germline V gene sequence: CDR1 LGHDT, CDR2 YNNKEL (reference sequence). The CDR3 here is CASSAYRGSGNQPQHF. In DNA form, the CDR3 reads TGTGCCAGCAGCGCCTACAGGGGATCCGGCAATCAGCCCCAGCATTTT.

The chain has TRBV6-5 and TRBJ1-5; maybe TRBD1 (5 bases). This CDR3 is built from 15 residues. V was pared by 0 bases and J by 7 bases, with 13 bases between. The germline gives CDR1 MNHEY, CDR2 SVGAGI. This CDR3 reads CASSYSYGEGQPQHF. CDR3 coding DNA: TGTGCCAGCAGTTACTCGTATGGGGAGGGGCAGCCCCAGCATTTT.

In this sample, this clone turned up a few times. The chain carries TRBV21-1 and TRBJ1-2; TRBD1 is taken as the D call from the table, unchecked against the DNA. TRBV21-1 has pseudogene status. The CDR3 extends over 18 amino acids. The CDR3: CASSKALLSSWGRSGYTF. The CDR3 coding sequence is TGTGCCAGCAGCAAAGCGCTCCTCTCTTCCTGGGGCAGGAGCGGCTACACCTTC.

The chain combines TRBV7-9 with TRBJ1-2; D not certain. The CDR3 covers 14 residues. CDR1 is SEHNR, CDR2 FQNEAQ, per germline (reference sequence). V dropped 1 base and J dropped 5 bases, with 11 bases sitting between them. Written as DNA, the CDR3 is TGTGCCAGCAGCTTAGACGGAGTGCCGTATGGCTACACCTTC. Translated: CASSLDGVPYGYTF.

This clone has only a few counts. The rearrangement links TRBV19 to TRBJ1-2; maybe TRBD1 (5 bases). CDR3 length: 15 residues. V was clipped by 3 bases and J by 5 bases, with 16 bases between them. Germline-derived CDR1 and CDR2 are LNHDA and SQIVND (reference sequence). CDR3 coding DNA: TGTGCCAGTAGTATCTCGCAGGGCGGATCGTATGGCTACACCTTC. The encoded protein is CASSISQGGSYGYTF.

The chain employs TRBV27 and TRBJ1-5, with TRBD1 identical over 7 bases. The germline V gene encodes CDR1 MNHEY and CDR2 SMNVEV (reference sequence). Unmatched junction bases numbered 1, after V lost 3 bases and J lost 5 bases. The CDR3 covers 13 residues. In DNA form, the CDR3 reads TGTGCCAGCAGTTTCACAGGGGATCAGCCCCAGCATTTT. This gives the protein CASSFTGDQPQHF.

This clone was detected a few times. The sample holds other DNA sequences that translate to the same CDR3. The chain recombines TRBV24-1 with TRBJ2-1; TRBD1 is a possible D gene (6 bases). Deletions cut 5 bases from V and 6 bases from J, with 10 bases between. CDR1 and CDR2 (germline): KGHDR, SFDVKD. This CDR3 spans 13 amino acids. The CDR3 loop is CATSGPGANEQFF. The CDR3 coding sequence is TGTGCCACCAGTGGGCCAGGGGCCAATGAGCAGTTCTTC.

This chain connects TRBV28 to TRBJ1-6, with a possible D match to TRBD1 (6 bases). The ends were cut back, 6 bases at V and 10 bases at J, with 13 bases in the middle. The CDR3 has 13 residues. Germline CDR1 reads MDHEN; CDR2 reads SYDVKM. CDR3 in DNA: TGTGCCAGCAGGGGGGGGCGGGTGTCACCCCTCCACTTT. Protein sequence: CASRGGRVSPLHF.

Here the CDR3 DNA reads TGTGCCAGCAGCCCGACAGGGCCTAATGAAAAACTGTTTTTT. Its translation is CASSPTGPNEKLFF. This chain uses TRBV28 with TRBJ1-4; 7 nucleotides match TRBD1. There are 14 residues in the CDR3. The ends lost 6 bases at V and 3 bases at J; junction bases unmatched: 4. Germline CDR1 reads MDHEN; CDR2 reads SYDVKM.

This chain links TRBV24-1 with TRBJ1-5; TRBD1 agrees at 8 bases. With 4 bases clipped from V and 11 bases from J, the junction kept 9 bases outside the gene matches. CDR3 length: 14 amino acids. Germline V lookup: CDR1 KGHDR, CDR2 SFDVKD. CDR3 protein: CATSDPRQGRAQHF. CDR3 nucleotide sequence: TGTGCCACCAGTGACCCTAGACAGGGGAGGGCCCAGCATTTT.

The chain is built from TRBV6-5 and TRBJ1-3; TRBD1 might be the D (6 bases). Looked up from germline, CDR1 is MNHEY and CDR2 is SVGAGI. The CDR3 spans 14 residues. The germline V and J ends were trimmed by 6 bases and 1 base, with 10 bases remaining between them. The CDR3 spells CASRRGRSGNTIYF. The CDR3 DNA is TGTGCCAGCAGAAGGGGGAGATCTGGAAACACCATATATTTT.

A few counts support this clone. V is TRBV3-1 (or the pseudogene TRBV3-2) and J is TRBJ2-3; the match to TRBD2 covers 9 bases. There are 15 residues in the CDR3. Germline values: CDR1 LGHDT, CDR2 YNNKEL (reference sequence). The ends lost 5 bases at V and 5 bases at J; junction bases unmatched: 8. The CDR3 loop is CASSFGTSRGDTQYF. The CDR3 DNA reads as TGTGCCAGCAGCTTTGGGACTAGCAGGGGAGATACGCAGTATTTT.

The chain recombines TRBV6-5 with TRBJ2-1, with 10 bases lining up with TRBD2. V lost 5 bases and J lost 9; bases outside the gene matches: 10. CDR3 size: 15 residues. From germline, CDR1 is MNHEY and CDR2 SVGAGI. The CDR3 here is CASSPGTSVWGEQFF. CDR3 nucleotide sequence: TGTGCCAGCAGTCCCGGGACTAGCGTTTGGGGTGAGCAGTTCTTC.

This sequence joins TRBV5-6 and TRBJ1-1, with 7 bases that match TRBD1. Germline assignment: CDR1 SGHDT and CDR2 YYEEEE. This CDR3 spans 17 amino acids. V lost 2 bases, J lost 1 base, and 11 bases stayed unmatched. CDR3 loop: CASSLSRNYRGNTEAFF. The CDR3 DNA reads as TGTGCCAGCAGCTTATCCCGGAATTACAGGGGGAACACTGAAGCTTTCTTT.

The rearrangement joins TRBV9 to TRBJ2-6, with 7 nucleotides matching TRBD1. Germline lookup yields CDR1 SGDLS and CDR2 YYNGEE. The J segment lost 0 bases and the V segment lost 0 bases, leaving 9 bases of the junction unmatched. The CDR3 is 19 amino acids. The chain's CDR3 is CASSVVGDRTYSGANVLTF. The CDR3 DNA follows: TGTGCCAGCAGCGTAGTGGGGGACAGAACCTACTCTGGGGCCAACGTCCTGACTTTC.

There are a few counts of this clone. The chain recombines TRBV14 with TRBJ2-5; D ambiguous. Per the germline V gene, CDR1 is SGHDN and CDR2 is FVKESK. Deletions cut 5 bases from V and 9 bases from J, with 10 bases between. The length of the CDR3 is 11 residues. The CDR3 DNA follows: TGTGCCAGCAGCGCGTCTGCGGCCCAGTACTTC. Its protein product is CASSASAAQYF.

The chain carries TRBV7-9 and TRBJ1-1, with TRBD1 as a possible D gene (5 bases). CDR1 and CDR2 from the germline V gene are SEHNR and FQNEAQ (reference sequence). This CDR3 spans 15 amino acids. The V gene lost 5 bases and the J gene lost 0 bases, with 13 bases spanning the gap. Written as DNA, the CDR3 is TGTGCCAGCAGCCCCGGACACAGCATGAACACTGAAGCTTTCTTT. Its protein product is CASSPGHSMNTEAFF.

The CDR3 nucleotides read TGTGCCAGCAGCGGTGGACAGGGCAATCAGCCCCAGCATTTT. As protein: CASSGGQGNQPQHF. The V call is TRBV5-8, the J call TRBJ1-5, with 7 bases fitting TRBD1. The CDR3 totals 14 residues. Germline trimming cut 4 bases from V and 2 bases from J; bases unmatched to any gene: 3. Germline V CDR1 and CDR2: SGHTS, YDEGEE.

The V call is TRBV5-5, the J call TRBJ1-1, with D perhaps TRBD1 (6 bases). CDR1 SGHKS and CDR2 YYEKEE come from the germline V gene (reference sequence). This CDR3 has 16 residues. Trimming left V 0 bases short and J 1 base short, with 13 bases between. CDR3 DNA sequence: TGTGCCAGCAGCTTGGCGGGGAGAGGGGGGAACACTGAAGCTTTCTTT. Protein product: CASSLAGRGGNTEAFF.

The chain links TRBV2 to TRBJ2-3; 8 nucleotides line up with TRBD2. V shed 6 bases, J shed 0 bases, and the junction held 5 bases outside the gene matches. The CDR3 extends over 15 amino acids. The germline CDR1 and CDR2 sequences are SNHLY and FYNNEI. The CDR3 DNA is TGTGCCAGCAGGGTAGCGGGATTTAGCACAGATACGCAGTATTTT. It is translated as CASRVAGFSTDTQYF.

The chain has TRBV6-5 and TRBJ1-1, with D perhaps matching TRBD1 (6 bases). The CDR3 extends over 14 amino acids. V lost 0 bases to trimming and J lost 1 base, with 6 bases between them. The germline gives CDR1 MNHEY, CDR2 SVGAGI. This CDR3 reads CASSYSRGNTEAFF. In DNA form, the CDR3 reads TGTGCCAGCAGTTACTCCAGGGGGAACACTGAAGCTTTCTTT.

CDR3 region: CASSQDSGDPYGYTF. DNA of the CDR3: TGCGCCAGCAGCCAAGACTCGGGAGACCCCTATGGCTACACCTTC. This sequence joins TRBV4-1 and TRBJ1-2; D gene unclear. This CDR3 spans 15 amino acids. CDR1 and CDR2 from the germline V gene are MGHRA and YSYEKL. The germline V and J ends were trimmed by 0 bases and 4 bases, with 12 bases remaining between them.

The J gene is TRBJ2-1, the V gene TRBV14, with TRBD2 as a possible D gene (6 bases). V was trimmed by 3 bases and J by 7 bases, leaving 7 bases between them. This CDR3 comprises 12 residues. The germline V gene encodes CDR1 SGHDN and CDR2 FVKESK. The CDR3 nucleotides are TGTGCCAGCAGCCAGGCGGGGAATGAGCAGTTCTTC. This sequence encodes CASSQAGNEQFF.

V gene TRBV9 combines with J gene TRBJ1-6; a possible D gene is TRBD1 (5 bases). CDR1 and CDR2 from the germline V gene are SGDLS and YYNGEE. CDR3 length equals 14 residues. The V and J ends lost 4 bases and 5 bases respectively, with 10 bases between them. This chain's CDR3 is CASSPDTNNSPLHF. Written as DNA, the CDR3 is TGTGCCAGCAGCCCGGACACAAATAATTCACCCCTCCACTTT.

The V call is TRBV9, the J call TRBJ1-3, with 7 bases identical to TRBD1. The CDR3 sequence is 15 residues long. Germline-derived CDR1 and CDR2 are SGDLS and YYNGEE. J lost 2 bases, V lost 1 base, and 3 bases had no gene match. The CDR3 region is CASSVQGGTGNTIYF. CDR3 DNA: TGTGCCAGCAGCGTACAGGGGGGAACTGGAAACACCATATATTTT.